A single T cell receptor beta chain is shown here with its context. Its antigen remains unidentified. J was trimmed by 3 bases and V by 4 bases; bases with no gene match: 10. The CDR3 is 16 residues long. CDR1 is SGDLS and CDR2 is YYNGEE in the germline V gene. With 60 Vbeta and 13 Jbeta primers, the PCR was carried out. As originally analysed: Counted up in a later analysis, unique TCR beta chains came to roughly 80 million, with about 9.9 million shared. Libraries were prepared by immunoSEQ multiplex PCR; TCRdb keeps only in-frame clonotypes and omits some of them. The V and J calls and clone size come from that table; D and trimming were worked out from the DNA. The sample lists 150,000 to 250,000 clones, under 90% occurring once. The sample comes from a study of cytomegalovirus exposure and HLA in healthy donors. Overall study context: Around 86 million unique TCRs, all from HLA-typed donors, were included in an early release of the data.

Study findings and constraints: A later analysis found that most CMV-associated TCR beta chains appeared HLA-restricted. Donors belonging to an Asian-associated ancestry cluster reportedly showed fewer N-insertions in productive TCRs than the roughly 680-donor mean, according to what a later analysis found.

The receptor comes from a boy aged 2 to 10 in good health and CMV-seronegative. Material: PBMCs. The J gene is TRBJ2-7, the V gene TRBV9, with 10 bases that match TRBD2. CDR3 residues: CASSPSQRGGYYEQYF. The CDR3 nucleotides read TGTGCCAGCAGCCCCTCTCAGCGGGGGGGATACTACGAGCAGTACTTC.